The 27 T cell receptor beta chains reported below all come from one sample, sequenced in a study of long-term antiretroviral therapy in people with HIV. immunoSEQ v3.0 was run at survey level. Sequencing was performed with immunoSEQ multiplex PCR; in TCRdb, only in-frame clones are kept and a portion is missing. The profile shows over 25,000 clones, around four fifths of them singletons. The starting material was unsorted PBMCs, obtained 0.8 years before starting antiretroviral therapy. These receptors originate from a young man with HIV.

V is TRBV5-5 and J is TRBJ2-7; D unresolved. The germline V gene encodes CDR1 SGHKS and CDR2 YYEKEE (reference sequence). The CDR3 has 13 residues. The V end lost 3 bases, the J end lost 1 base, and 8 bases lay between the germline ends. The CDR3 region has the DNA TGTGCCAGCAGCTCGGACGGATCCTACGAGCAGTACTTC. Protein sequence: CASSSDGSYEQYF.

This chain's CDR3 is CASIVGGSSYEQYF. CDR3 nucleotides: TGTGCCAGCATCGTGGGCGGAAGCTCCTACGAGCAGTACTTC. The rearrangement uses TRBV2 and TRBJ2-7; D is uncertain. In germline, CDR1 is SNHLY, CDR2 FYNNEI. CDR3 length equals 14 residues. Deletions cut 7 bases from V and 0 bases from J, with 13 bases between. Full variable domain (outside the CDR3, taken from reference TRBV2 and TRBJ2-7): EPEVTQTPSHQVTQMGQEVILRCVPISNHLYFYWYRQILGQKVEFLVSFYNNEISEKSEIFDDQFSVERPDGSNFTLKIRSTKLEDSAMYFCASIVGGSSYEQYFGPGTRLTVT.

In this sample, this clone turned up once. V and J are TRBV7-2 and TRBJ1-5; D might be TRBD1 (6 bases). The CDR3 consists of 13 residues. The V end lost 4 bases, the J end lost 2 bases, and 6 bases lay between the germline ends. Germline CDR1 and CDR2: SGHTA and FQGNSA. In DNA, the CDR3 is TGTGCCAGCAGCTACAGGGGCAATCAGCCCCAGCATTTT. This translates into CASSYRGNQPQHF.

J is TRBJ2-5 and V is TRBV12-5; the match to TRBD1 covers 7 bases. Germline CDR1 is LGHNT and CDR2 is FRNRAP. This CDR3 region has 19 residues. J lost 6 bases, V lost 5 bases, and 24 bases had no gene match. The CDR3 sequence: CASGPFRGPGLPVGKTQYF. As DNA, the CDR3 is TGTGCTAGTGGTCCTTTTAGGGGGCCCGGACTCCCCGTCGGGAAGACCCAGTACTTC.

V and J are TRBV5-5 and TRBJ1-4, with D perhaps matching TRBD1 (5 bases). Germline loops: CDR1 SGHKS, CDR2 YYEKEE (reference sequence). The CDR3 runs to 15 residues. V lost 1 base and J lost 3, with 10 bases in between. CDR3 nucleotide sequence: TGTGCCAGCAGCTTGAGGGGCCTAGCTAATGAAAAACTGTTTTTT. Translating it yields CASSLRGLANEKLFF.

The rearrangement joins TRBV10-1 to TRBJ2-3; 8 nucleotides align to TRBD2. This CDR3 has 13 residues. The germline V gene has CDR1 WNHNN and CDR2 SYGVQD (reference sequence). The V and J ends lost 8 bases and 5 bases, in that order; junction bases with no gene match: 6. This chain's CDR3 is CASSGGAIDTQYF. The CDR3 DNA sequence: TGCGCCAGCTCCGGGGGGGCGATAGATACGCAGTATTTT.

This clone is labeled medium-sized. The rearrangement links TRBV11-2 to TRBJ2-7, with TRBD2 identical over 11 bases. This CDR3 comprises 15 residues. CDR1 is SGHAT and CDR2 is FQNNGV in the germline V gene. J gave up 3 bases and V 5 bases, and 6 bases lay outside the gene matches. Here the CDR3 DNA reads TGTGCCAGCAGCCCCGGGACTAGCGGTTACTACGAGCAGTACTTC. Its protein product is CASSPGTSGYYEQYF.

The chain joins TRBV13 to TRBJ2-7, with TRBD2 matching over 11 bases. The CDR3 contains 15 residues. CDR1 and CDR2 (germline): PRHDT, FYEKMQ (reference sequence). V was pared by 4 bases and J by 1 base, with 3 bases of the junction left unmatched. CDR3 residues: CASSSPSGGSYEQYF. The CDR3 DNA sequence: TGTGCCAGCAGCTCGCCTAGCGGGGGGTCCTACGAGCAGTACTTC.

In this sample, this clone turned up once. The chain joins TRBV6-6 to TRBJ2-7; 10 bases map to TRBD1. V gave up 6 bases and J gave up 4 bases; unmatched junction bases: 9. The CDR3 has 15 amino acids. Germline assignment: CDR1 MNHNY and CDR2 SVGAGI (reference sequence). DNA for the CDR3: TGTGCCAGCAGGGGACAGGACAGGGGGGGATACGAGCAGTACTTC. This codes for CASRGQDRGGYEQYF.

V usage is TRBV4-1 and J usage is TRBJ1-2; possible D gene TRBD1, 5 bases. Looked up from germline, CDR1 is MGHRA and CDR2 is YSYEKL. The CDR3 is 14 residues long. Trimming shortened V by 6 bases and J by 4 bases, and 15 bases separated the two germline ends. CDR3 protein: CASRTTGASYGYTF. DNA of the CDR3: TGCGCCAGCAGGACTACAGGCGCATCCTATGGCTACACCTTC.

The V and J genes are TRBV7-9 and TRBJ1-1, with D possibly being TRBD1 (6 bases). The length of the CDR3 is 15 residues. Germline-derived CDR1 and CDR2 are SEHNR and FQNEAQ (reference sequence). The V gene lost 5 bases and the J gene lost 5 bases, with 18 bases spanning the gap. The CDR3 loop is CASSLIPGQWTEAFF. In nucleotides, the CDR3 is TGTGCCAGCAGCCTTATACCAGGACAGTGGACTGAAGCTTTCTTT.

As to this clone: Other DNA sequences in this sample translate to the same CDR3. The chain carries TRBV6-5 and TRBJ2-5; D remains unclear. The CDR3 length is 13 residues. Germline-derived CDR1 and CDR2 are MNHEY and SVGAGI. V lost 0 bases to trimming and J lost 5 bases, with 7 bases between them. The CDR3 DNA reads TGTGCCAGCAGTTACTCAGGTTGGGAGACCCAGTACTTC. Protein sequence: CASSYSGWETQYF.

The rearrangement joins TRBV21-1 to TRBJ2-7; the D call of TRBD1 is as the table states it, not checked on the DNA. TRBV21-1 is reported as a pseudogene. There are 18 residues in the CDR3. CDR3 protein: CASSKEIRDRASAYEQYF. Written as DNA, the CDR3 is TGTGCCAGCAGCAAAGAGATCCGGGACAGGGCTTCGGCCTACGAGCAGTACTTC.

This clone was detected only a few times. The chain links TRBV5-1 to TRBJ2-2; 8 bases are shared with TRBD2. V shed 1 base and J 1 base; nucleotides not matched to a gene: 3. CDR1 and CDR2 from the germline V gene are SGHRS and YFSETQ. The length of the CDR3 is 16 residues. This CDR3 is CASSLSGRVNTGELFF. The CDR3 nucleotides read TGCGCCAGCAGCTTGTCCGGGAGGGTGAACACCGGGGAGCTGTTTTTT. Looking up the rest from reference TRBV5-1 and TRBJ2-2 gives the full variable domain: KAGVTQTPRYLIKTRGQQVTLSCSPISGHRSVSWYQQTPGQGLQFLFEYFSETQRNKGNFPGRFSGRQFSNSRSEMNVSTLELGDSALYLCASSLSGRVNTGELFFGEGSRLTVL.

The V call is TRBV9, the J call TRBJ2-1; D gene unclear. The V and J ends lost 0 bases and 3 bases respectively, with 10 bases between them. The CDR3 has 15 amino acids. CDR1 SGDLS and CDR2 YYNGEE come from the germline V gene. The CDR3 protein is CASSVGSMVYNEQFF. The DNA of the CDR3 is TGTGCCAGCAGCGTAGGATCGATGGTCTACAATGAGCAGTTCTTC.

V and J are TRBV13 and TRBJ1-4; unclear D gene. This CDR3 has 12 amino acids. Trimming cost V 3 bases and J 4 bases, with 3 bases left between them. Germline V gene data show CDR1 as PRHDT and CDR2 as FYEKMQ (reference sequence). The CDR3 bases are TGTGCCAGCAGCTTCAGTAATGAAAAACTGTTTTTT. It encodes CASSFSNEKLFF.

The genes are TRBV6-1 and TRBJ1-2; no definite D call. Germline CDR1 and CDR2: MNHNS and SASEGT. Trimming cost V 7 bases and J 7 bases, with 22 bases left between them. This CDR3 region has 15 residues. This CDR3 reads CASTPSQGGVSGYTF. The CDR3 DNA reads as TGTGCCAGCACCCCGTCTCAAGGCGGGGTGAGTGGCTACACCTTC.

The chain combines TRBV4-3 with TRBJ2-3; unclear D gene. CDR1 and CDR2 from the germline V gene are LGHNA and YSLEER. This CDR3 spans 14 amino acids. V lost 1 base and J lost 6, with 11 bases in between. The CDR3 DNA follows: TGCGCCAGCAGCCAAGGGTCGGACGGTGATACGCAGTATTTT. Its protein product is CASSQGSDGDTQYF.

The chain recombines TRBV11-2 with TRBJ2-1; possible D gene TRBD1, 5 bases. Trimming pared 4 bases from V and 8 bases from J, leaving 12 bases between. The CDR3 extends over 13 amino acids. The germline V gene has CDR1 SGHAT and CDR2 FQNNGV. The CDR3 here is CASSYVGRHEQFF. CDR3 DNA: TGTGCCAGCAGCTATGTGGGGCGCCATGAGCAGTTCTTC.

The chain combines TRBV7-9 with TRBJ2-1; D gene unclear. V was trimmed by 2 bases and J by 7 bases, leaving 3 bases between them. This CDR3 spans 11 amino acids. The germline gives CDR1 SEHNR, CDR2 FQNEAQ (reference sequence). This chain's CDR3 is CASSLRNEQFF. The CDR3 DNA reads TGTGCCAGCAGCTTAAGGAATGAGCAGTTCTTC.

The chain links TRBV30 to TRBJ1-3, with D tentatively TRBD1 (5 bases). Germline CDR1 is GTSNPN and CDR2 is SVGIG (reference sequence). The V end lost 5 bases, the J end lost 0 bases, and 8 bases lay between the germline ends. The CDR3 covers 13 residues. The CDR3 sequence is CAWGTTSGNTIYF. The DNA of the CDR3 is TGTGCCTGGGGGACGACCTCTGGAAACACCATATATTTT.

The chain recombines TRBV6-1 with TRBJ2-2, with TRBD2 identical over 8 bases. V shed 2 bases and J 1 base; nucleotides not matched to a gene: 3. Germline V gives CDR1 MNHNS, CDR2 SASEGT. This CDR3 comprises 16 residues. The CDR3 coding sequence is TGTGCCAGCAGTGAACAAAGCGGGAGGAACACCGGGGAGCTGTTTTTT. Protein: CASSEQSGRNTGELFF.

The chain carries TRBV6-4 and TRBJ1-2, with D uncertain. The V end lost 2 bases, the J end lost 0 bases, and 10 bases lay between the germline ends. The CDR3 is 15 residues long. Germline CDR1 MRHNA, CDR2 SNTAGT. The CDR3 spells CASSDVEFPNYGYTF. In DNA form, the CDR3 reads TGTGCCAGCAGTGACGTCGAGTTTCCTAACTATGGCTACACCTTC.

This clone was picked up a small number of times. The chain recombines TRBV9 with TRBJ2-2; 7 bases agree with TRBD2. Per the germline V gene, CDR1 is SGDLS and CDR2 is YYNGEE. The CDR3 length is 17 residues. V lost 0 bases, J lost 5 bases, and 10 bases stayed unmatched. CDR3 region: CASSVGGTTATTGELFF. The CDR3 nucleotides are TGTGCCAGCAGCGTAGGTGGGACTACTGCCACGACCGGGGAGCTGTTTTTT.

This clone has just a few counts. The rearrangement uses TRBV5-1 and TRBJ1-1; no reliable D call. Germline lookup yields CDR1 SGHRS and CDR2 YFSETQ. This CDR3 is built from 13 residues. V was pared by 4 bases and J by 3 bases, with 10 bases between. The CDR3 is CASSPGSYTEAFF. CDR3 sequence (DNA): TGCGCCAGCAGCCCCGGGTCCTACACTGAAGCTTTCTTT.

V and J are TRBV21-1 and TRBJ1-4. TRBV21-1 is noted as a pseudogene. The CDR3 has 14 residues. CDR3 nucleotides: TGTGCCAGCAGCATAGGGACGGGGAATGAAAAACTGTTTTTT. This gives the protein CASSIGTGNEKLFF.

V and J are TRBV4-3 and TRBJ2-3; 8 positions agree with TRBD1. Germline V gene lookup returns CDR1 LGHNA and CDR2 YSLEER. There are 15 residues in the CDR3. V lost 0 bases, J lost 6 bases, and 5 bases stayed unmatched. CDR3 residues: CASSQDGQGADTQYF. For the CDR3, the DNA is TGCGCCAGCAGCCAAGACGGGCAGGGGGCTGATACGCAGTATTTT.